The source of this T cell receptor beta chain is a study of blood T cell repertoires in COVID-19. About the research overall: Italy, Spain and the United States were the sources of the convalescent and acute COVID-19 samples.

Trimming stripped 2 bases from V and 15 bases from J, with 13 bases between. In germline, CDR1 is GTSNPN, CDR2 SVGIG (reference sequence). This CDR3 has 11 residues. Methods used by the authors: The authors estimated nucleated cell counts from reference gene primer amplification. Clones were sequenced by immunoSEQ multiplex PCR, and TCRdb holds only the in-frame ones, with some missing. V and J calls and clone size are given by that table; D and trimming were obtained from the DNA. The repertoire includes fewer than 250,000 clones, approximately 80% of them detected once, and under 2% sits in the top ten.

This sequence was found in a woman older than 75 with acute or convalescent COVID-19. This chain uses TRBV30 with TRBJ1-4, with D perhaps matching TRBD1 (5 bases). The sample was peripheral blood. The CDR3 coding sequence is TGTGCCTGGAGTATCGAACAGGTTGTGTTTTTT. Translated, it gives CAWSIEQVVFF.